Listed below are T cell receptor beta chains from one sample, sequenced in a study of cytomegalovirus exposure and HLA in healthy donors. Sequencing used immunoSEQ multiplex PCR; TCRdb keeps in-frame clones, though not all of them. The repertoire holds 250,000 to 350,000 clones, roughly 86% seen once, with approximately 0.9% in the top ten. The sample taken for sequencing was PBMCs. The receptors originated from a man aged 25 to 45 in good health and CMV-seronegative. The CDR3 runs from the conserved cysteine through the conserved F or W. The D gene is left open where the match is weak. Some rows have no size entry. The others give once, few or many, or a class for an expanded clone.

D gene: TRBD1; J gene: TRBJ1-6; V gene: TRBV18; clone size: NA; CDR3 DNA: TGTGCCAGCTCATCAACAACAGGGGAAGGGTCCTATAATTCACCCCTCCACTTT; CDR3 protein: CASSSTTGEGSYNSPLHF
D gene: NA; J gene: TRBJ1-2; V gene: TRBV20-1; clone size: NA; CDR3 DNA: TGCAGTGCTAGAGAACTCACTGGCTACACCTTC; CDR3 protein: CSARELTGYTF
D gene: NA; J gene: TRBJ2-3; V gene: TRBV12-5; clone size: once; CDR3 DNA: TGTGCTAGTGGTTTGGCAACACTATTTCGACCAGATACGCAGTATTTT; CDR3 protein: CASGLATLFRPDTQYF
D gene: NA; J gene: TRBJ2-3; V gene: TRBV2; clone size: few; CDR3 DNA: TGTGCCAGCAGTGTAGTTGAGGTAGATACGCAGTATTTT; CDR3 protein: CASSVVEVDTQYF
D gene: NA; J gene: TRBJ2-5; V gene: TRBV2; clone size: NA; CDR3 DNA: TGTGCCAGCCGAAGGTCGGGGGACTCAGAGACCCAGTACTTC; CDR3 protein: CASRRSGDSETQYF
D gene: NA; J gene: TRBJ2-3; V gene: TRBV10-1; clone size: NA; CDR3 DNA: TGCGCCAGCAGCGCTCGGACATCCCGTAGCACAGATACGCAGTATTTT; CDR3 protein: CASSARTSRSTDTQYF
D gene: NA; J gene: TRBJ1-3; V gene: TRBV6-5; clone size: NA; CDR3 DNA: TGTGCCAGCAGTTCCTTGACAAAAACTGGAAACACCATATATTTT; CDR3 protein: CASSSLTKTGNTIYF
D gene: TRBD1; J gene: TRBJ1-1; V gene: TRBV6-5; clone size: NA; CDR3 DNA: TGTGCCAGCAGTGGACCGGGACAGGGGAACACTGAAGCTTTCTTT; CDR3 protein: CASSGPGQGNTEAFF
D gene: NA; J gene: TRBJ2-1; V gene: TRBV28; clone size: NA; CDR3 DNA: TGTGCCAGCAGTTTAGCGGGGTCCCTACAGTTCTTC; CDR3 protein: CASSLAGSLQFF
D gene: NA; J gene: TRBJ1-1; V gene: TRBV4-1; clone size: NA; CDR3 DNA: TGCGCCAGCAGCCAAGGGCTTCGGAACACTGAAGCTTTCTTT; CDR3 protein: CASSQGLRNTEAFF
D gene: NA; J gene: TRBJ2-2; V gene: TRBV7-9; clone size: NA; CDR3 DNA: TGTGCCAGCACGCAGGGAACCGGGGAGCTGTTTTTT; CDR3 protein: CASTQGTGELFF
D gene: NA; J gene: TRBJ2-5; V gene: TRBV5-6; clone size: NA; CDR3 DNA: TGTGCCAGCAGAATAGGCGGGATCGCCCAAGAGACCCAGTACTTC; CDR3 protein: CASRIGGIAQETQYF
D gene: NA; J gene: TRBJ2-7; V gene: TRBV18; clone size: few; CDR3 DNA: TGTGCCAGCTCACCACAACAGGACTACGAGCAGTACTTC; CDR3 protein: CASSPQQDYEQYF
D gene: TRBD1; J gene: TRBJ1-5; V gene: TRBV6-6; clone size: NA; CDR3 DNA: TGTGCCAGCAGTTCTGAGGGGGCTCGGAGCAATCAGCCCCAGCATTTT; CDR3 protein: CASSSEGARSNQPQHF
D gene: TRBD2; J gene: TRBJ2-5; V gene: TRBV27; clone size: NA; CDR3 DNA: TGTGCCAGCAGGTCTAGCGGGGCCCTTCAAGAGACCCAGTACTTC; CDR3 protein: CASRSSGALQETQYF
D gene: TRBD2; J gene: TRBJ2-5; V gene: TRBV6-1; clone size: once; CDR3 DNA: TGTGCCAGCAGTCTCGCGGGGGGGCAAGAGACCCAGTACTTC; CDR3 protein: CASSLAGGQETQYF
D gene: TRBD2; J gene: TRBJ2-1; V gene: TRBV25-1; clone size: NA; CDR3 DNA: TGTGCCAGCAGTGGAGTCGGGGGGAGCCACACCATACACAATGAGCAGTTCTTC; CDR3 protein: CASSGVGGSHTIHNEQFF
D gene: NA; J gene: TRBJ2-7; V gene: TRBV5-6; clone size: once; CDR3 DNA: TGTGCCAGCAGCGAGCTGCGGACACCCTACGAGCAGTACTTC; CDR3 protein: CASSELRTPYEQYF
D gene: NA; J gene: TRBJ2-1; V gene: TRBV7-9; clone size: NA; CDR3 DNA: TGTGCCAGCAGCTTATCAGGGAGGAGTTACAATGAGCAGTTCTTC; CDR3 protein: CASSLSGRSYNEQFF
D gene: TRBD1; J gene: TRBJ1-1; V gene: TRBV10-3; clone size: NA; CDR3 DNA: TGTGCCATCAAACCAGGGGGGTTGGCCACTGAAGCTTTCTTT; CDR3 protein: CAIKPGGLATEAFF
D gene: TRBD2; J gene: TRBJ2-5; V gene: TRBV7-9; clone size: NA; CDR3 DNA: TGTGCCAGCAGCGCGGGACTAGCGGGGGCCAGAGGGGAGACCCAGTACTTC; CDR3 protein: CASSAGLAGARGETQYF
D gene: TRBD1; J gene: TRBJ2-2; V gene: TRBV9; clone size: NA; CDR3 DNA: TGTGCCAGCACCCCAGCAGGGACAGGTAACACCGGGGAGCTGTTTTTT; CDR3 protein: CASTPAGTGNTGELFF
D gene: NA; J gene: TRBJ1-1; V gene: TRBV5-6; clone size: NA; CDR3 DNA: TGTGCCAGCAGCTACTTATCGGACAGAAGAGCTTTCTTT; CDR3 protein: CASSYLSDRRAFF
D gene: TRBD1; J gene: TRBJ2-5; V gene: TRBV7-7; clone size: NA; CDR3 DNA: TGTGCCAGCAGCTTCACAGGGGACCGAGAGACCCAGTACTTC; CDR3 protein: CASSFTGDRETQYF
D gene: TRBD2; J gene: TRBJ2-5; V gene: TRBV10-3; clone size: NA; CDR3 DNA: TGTGCCATCAGTGAGTCTGATAGCGGGGGGGCGCAACCGGAGACCCAGTACTTC; CDR3 protein: CAISESDSGGAQPETQYF
D gene: TRBD1; J gene: TRBJ1-2; V gene: TRBV7-9; clone size: NA; CDR3 DNA: TGTGCCAGCAGCTTCAGGGGGGAATTGGATGGCTACACCTTC; CDR3 protein: CASSFRGELDGYTF
D gene: TRBD1; J gene: TRBJ1-1; V gene: TRBV5-4; clone size: NA; CDR3 DNA: TGTGCCAGCAGCTTGGCGGGACAGGGAAGTACTGAAGCTTTCTTT; CDR3 protein: CASSLAGQGSTEAFF
D gene: TRBD2; J gene: TRBJ2-7; V gene: TRBV28; clone size: NA; CDR3 DNA: TGTGCCAGCAGTCCGGGGGGGGTAGGGTACGAGCAGTACTTC; CDR3 protein: CASSPGGVGYEQYF
D gene: TRBD2; J gene: TRBJ2-3; V gene: TRBV6-1; clone size: NA; CDR3 DNA: TGTGCCAGCAGTGAGGGACTAGCGGGGGGGCAAGATACGCAGTATTTT; CDR3 protein: CASSEGLAGGQDTQYF
D gene: TRBD2; J gene: TRBJ2-7; V gene: TRBV28; clone size: NA; CDR3 DNA: TGTGCCAGCAGTTTTGGGGCGGGGGGCATTACTACGATGCAGTACTTC; CDR3 protein: CASSFGAGGITTMQYF
D gene: NA; J gene: TRBJ1-3; V gene: TRBV4-1; clone size: once; CDR3 DNA: TGCGCCAGCAGCCAAGATAACAGTGGATCCTCTGGAAACACCATATATTTT; CDR3 protein: CASSQDNSGSSGNTIYF
D gene: TRBD1; J gene: TRBJ2-7; V gene: TRBV11-2; clone size: NA; CDR3 DNA: TGTGCCAGCAGCGTCCGGGACAGGGACTACGAGCAGTACTTC; CDR3 protein: CASSVRDRDYEQYF
D gene: NA; J gene: TRBJ2-3; V gene: TRBV7-9; clone size: NA; CDR3 DNA: TGTGCCAGCAGCTCCACAGGACAGAACTTCTGGGATACGCAGTATTTT; CDR3 protein: CASSSTGQNFWDTQYF
D gene: TRBD2; J gene: TRBJ2-2; V gene: TRBV5-8; clone size: once; CDR3 DNA: TGTGCCAGCAGCCGCACACTTACTAGCGGGGGGACGAACACCGGGGAGCTGTTTTTT; CDR3 protein: CASSRTLTSGGTNTGELFF
D gene: NA; J gene: TRBJ2-2; V gene: TRBV18; clone size: NA; CDR3 DNA: TGTGCCAGCTCCCGAGAGCGGGCCAACACCGGGGAGCTGTTTTTT; CDR3 protein: CASSRERANTGELFF
D gene: TRBD2; J gene: TRBJ2-7; V gene: TRBV27; clone size: NA; CDR3 DNA: TGTGCCAGCAGTTGGGGAGGGGAGGGGGAGCAGTACTTC; CDR3 protein: CASSWGGEGEQYF
D gene: TRBD1; J gene: TRBJ1-2; V gene: TRBV4-1; clone size: NA; CDR3 DNA: TGCGCCAGCAGCCGAGGGACAGGCGTCGGTGGCTACACCTTC; CDR3 protein: CASSRGTGVGGYTF
D gene: TRBD1; J gene: TRBJ1-2; V gene: TRBV19; clone size: NA; CDR3 DNA: TGTGCCAGTAGAGGACAGGATATGATCTATGGCTACACCTTC; CDR3 protein: CASRGQDMIYGYTF
D gene: TRBD1; J gene: TRBJ1-4; V gene: TRBV5-4; clone size: NA; CDR3 DNA: TGTGCCAGCAGCAACGAGGGACAGCTTAATGAAAAACTGTTTTTT; CDR3 protein: CASSNEGQLNEKLFF
D gene: TRBD1; J gene: TRBJ1-5; V gene: TRBV2; clone size: few; CDR3 DNA: TGTGCCAGCAGAGGGGACAGGGGGAGCAATCAGCCCCAGCATTTT; CDR3 protein: CASRGDRGSNQPQHF
D gene: TRBD2; J gene: TRBJ2-7; V gene: TRBV7-6; clone size: NA; CDR3 DNA: TGTGCCAGCAGCTTAGGGGGACTAGCCGACGAGCAGTACTTC; CDR3 protein: CASSLGGLADEQYF
D gene: NA; J gene: TRBJ2-7; V gene: TRBV5-1; clone size: NA; CDR3 DNA: TGCGCCAGCAGCTTGGCCGAGGCGGGGATTCGCTACGAGCAGTACTTC; CDR3 protein: CASSLAEAGIRYEQYF
D gene: NA; J gene: TRBJ2-5; V gene: TRBV6-1; clone size: NA; CDR3 DNA: TGTGCCAGCAGTCCAGGACAGTTGGAGACCCAGTACTTC; CDR3 protein: CASSPGQLETQYF